The rows below give T cell receptor beta chains drawn from one sample of a study of blood T cell repertoires in COVID-19. Sequencing was performed with immunoSEQ multiplex PCR; in TCRdb, only in-frame clones are kept and a portion is missing. The repertoire holds around 300,000 clones, about nine tenths seen once, with about 3% in the top ten. The sequencing input was peripheral blood. These receptors were collected from a woman in her twenties or thirties with active or convalescent COVID-19. Each CDR3 is given with its conserved first and last residue. A D gene is named only where the DNA matches it firmly. The size of a clone is reported for some rows only, either as once, few or many, or as a class for expanded clones.

>TRBJ1-1|TRBV6-6|NA|NA
CASSQGGVSNTEAFF
TGTGCCAGCAGCCAGGGAGGGGTCTCGAACACTGAAGCTTTCTTT
>TRBJ2-3|TRBV7-2|TRBD2|NA
CASSFTSGDTQYF
TGTGCCAGCAGCTTTACTAGCGGGGATACGCAGTATTTT
>TRBJ1-1|TRBV5-4|NA|NA
CASSLGGGGMNTEAFF
TGTGCCAGCAGCTTGGGTGGGGGCGGAATGAACACTGAAGCTTTCTTT
>TRBJ1-1|TRBV27|NA|NA
CASSSRRAQGPMNTEAFF
TGTGCCAGCAGTTCCCGGCGGGCCCAGGGGCCAATGAACACTGAAGCTTTCTTT
>TRBJ2-5|TRBV5-1|TRBD2|once
CASSLYLGGETQYF
TGCGCCAGCAGCCTCTATTTGGGGGGGGAGACCCAGTACTTC
>TRBJ1-2|TRBV3-1/TRBV3-2|NA|NA
CASSQNSLYGYTF
TGTGCCAGCAGCCAAAACAGTCTCTATGGCTACACCTTC
>TRBJ1-1|TRBV19|NA|NA
CASSTVTGNTEAFF
TGTGCCAGTAGTACAGTAACAGGGAACACTGAAGCTTTCTTT
>TRBJ1-4|TRBV15|TRBD1|NA
CATSMDRGLEKLFF
TGTGCCACCAGCATGGACAGGGGGCTGGAAAAACTGTTTTTT
>TRBJ1-1|TRBV19|NA|NA
CASSSTLRGRDTEAFF
TGTGCCAGTAGTTCAACGTTGCGGGGGCGGGACACTGAAGCTTTCTTT
>TRBJ1-1|TRBV11-2|NA|NA
CASSPSQWLNTEAFF
TGTGCCAGCAGCCCAAGCCAATGGTTGAACACTGAAGCTTTCTTT
>TRBJ1-2|TRBV9|NA|once
CASSTIDSPINYGYTF
TGTGCCAGCAGCACCATCGACAGCCCGATTAACTATGGCTACACCTTC
>TRBJ1-1|TRBV6-5|NA|NA
CASSPRGAEAFF
TGTGCCAGCAGTCCCCGCGGCGCTGAAGCTTTCTTT
>TRBJ1-5|TRBV21-1|NA|NA
CASSLVPLDIGRGQPQHF
TGTGCCAGCAGCCTAGTCCCCCTGGACATAGGGAGGGGTCAGCCCCAGCATTTT
>TRBJ2-7|TRBV6-6|NA|NA
CASSSHRSSYEQYF
TGTGCCAGCAGTTCCCACAGGAGCTCCTACGAGCAGTACTTC
>TRBJ1-2|TRBV27|NA|NA
CASSLFGEAGSYTF
TGTGCCAGCAGTTTATTCGGGGAGGCTGGATCCTACACCTTC
>TRBJ2-2|TRBV19|TRBD2|NA
CASSTRGGSNTGELFF
TGTGCCAGTAGTACTCGGGGAGGGTCGAACACCGGGGAGCTGTTTTTT
>TRBJ2-3|TRBV27|NA|NA
CASSLNRPSRDTQYF
TGTGCCAGCAGCCTAAACAGGCCTTCCAGGGATACGCAGTATTTT
>TRBJ2-3|TRBV6-2/TRBV6-3|NA|NA
CASSSRLGGTDTQYF
TGTGCCAGCAGTTCCCGTCTGGGGGGTACAGATACGCAGTATTTT
>TRBJ2-5|TRBV9|NA|NA
CASSGGPGTQETQYF
TGTGCCAGCAGCGGGGGACCTGGGACTCAAGAGACCCAGTACTTC
>TRBJ2-1|TRBV30|NA|NA
CAWSVQASAGWSEQFF
TGTGCCTGGAGTGTACAGGCCAGCGCCGGATGGAGTGAGCAGTTCTTC
>TRBJ2-7|TRBV12-3/TRBV12-4|TRBD1|NA
CASNRQGSREQYF
TGTGCCAGCAACCGACAGGGTTCGCGCGAGCAGTACTTC
>TRBJ2-6|TRBV7-9|NA|NA
CASSFGRAGSGANVLTF
TGTGCCAGCAGCTTCGGCAGGGCCGGCTCTGGGGCCAACGTCCTGACTTTC
>TRBJ2-5|TRBV27|NA|NA
CASSLSGSRLETQYF
TGTGCCAGCAGTTTATCGGGGAGCCGTTTGGAGACCCAGTACTTC
>TRBJ2-2|TRBV9|NA|NA
CASSVGDSPAGELFF
TGTGCCAGCAGCGTAGGCGACTCCCCGGCCGGGGAGCTGTTTTTT
>TRBJ1-2|TRBV7-8|NA|NA
CASSERLPANYGYTF
TGTGCCAGCAGCGAACGACTCCCAGCTAACTATGGCTACACCTTC
>TRBJ2-3|TRBV3-1/TRBV3-2|TRBD1|NA
CASTYRQGRPDTQYF
TGTGCCAGCACATATCGACAGGGAAGGCCAGATACGCAGTATTTT
>TRBJ1-5|TRBV7-2|NA|NA
CASNMLGEGQPQHF
TGTGCCAGCAACATGTTGGGGGAGGGGCAGCCCCAGCATTTT
>TRBJ1-1|TRBV5-1|TRBD1|NA
CASSRQGQGWNTEAFF
TGCGCCAGCAGCCGACAGGGACAGGGATGGAACACTGAAGCTTTCTTT
>TRBJ2-2|TRBV3-1/TRBV3-2|TRBD2|NA
CASSQGTSGGAGELFF
TGTGCCAGCAGCCAAGGGACTAGCGGGGGAGCCGGGGAGCTGTTTTTT
>TRBJ1-3|TRBV28|NA|NA
CASGPIGLAGNTIYF
TGTGCCAGCGGCCCAATCGGACTGGCTGGAAACACCATATATTTT
>TRBJ1-1|TRBV10-3|NA|once
CAISAAGGTEAFF
TGTGCCATCAGTGCAGCGGGGGGCACTGAAGCTTTCTTT
>TRBJ2-7|TRBV27|NA|NA
CASSSGRYYEQYF
TGTGCCAGCAGTTCGGGGAGATACTACGAGCAGTACTTC
>TRBJ2-1|TRBV4-2|TRBD2|NA
CASSQGTSGGNPEQFF
TGTGCCAGCAGCCAGGGGACTAGCGGGGGGAACCCTGAGCAGTTCTTC
>TRBJ2-3|TRBV5-1|TRBD2|NA
CASSKGLVTDTQYF
TGCGCCAGCAGCAAGGGACTAGTAACAGATACGCAGTATTTT
>TRBJ1-6|TRBV2|TRBD1|NA
CASSGQKNSPLHF
TGTGCCTCCTCGGGACAGAAAAATTCACCCCTCCACTTT
>TRBJ1-4|TRBV24-1|TRBD1|NA
CATSDPGQGREKLFF
TGTGCCACCAGTGATCCGGGACAGGGACGGGAAAAACTGTTTTTT
>TRBJ1-2|TRBV28|NA|once
CATGVNYGYTF
TGTGCCACCGGGGTTAACTATGGCTACACCTTC